This T cell receptor beta chain is from a study of blood T cell repertoires in COVID-19. Profiled with immunoSEQ multiplex PCR; TCRdb holds only in-frame clones, not every one. The repertoire has about 250,000 clones, 80% to 90% of them found once; the top ten carry less than 2.5%. The TCR comes from a woman between 18 and 29 years old who had recovered from COVID-19. The specimen sequenced was PBMCs or T cells enriched from blood (not recorded which).

The CDR3 bases are TGCGCCAGCAGCCAAGTACTAACCGGGGCCAACGTCCTGACTTTC. Translation: CASSQVLTGANVLTF. The chain couples TRBV4-1 to TRBJ2-6; D is uncertain. Trimming took off 1 base at V and 4 bases at J, with 8 bases between the two ends. CDR1 and CDR2 from the germline V gene are MGHRA and YSYEKL. The CDR3 spans 15 residues.